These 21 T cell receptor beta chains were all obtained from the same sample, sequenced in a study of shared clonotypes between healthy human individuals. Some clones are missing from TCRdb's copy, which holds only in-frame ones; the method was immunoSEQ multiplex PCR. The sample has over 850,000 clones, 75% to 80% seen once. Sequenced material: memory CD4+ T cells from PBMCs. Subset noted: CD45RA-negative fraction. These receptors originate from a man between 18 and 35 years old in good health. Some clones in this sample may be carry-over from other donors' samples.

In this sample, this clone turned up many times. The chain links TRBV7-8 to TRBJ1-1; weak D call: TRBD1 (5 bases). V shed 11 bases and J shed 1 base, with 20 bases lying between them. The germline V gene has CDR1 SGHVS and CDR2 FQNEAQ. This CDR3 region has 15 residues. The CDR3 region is CAGKFVTGGNTEAFF. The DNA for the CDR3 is TGTGCCGGGAAGTTCGTTACGGGGGGGAACACTGAAGCTTTCTTT.

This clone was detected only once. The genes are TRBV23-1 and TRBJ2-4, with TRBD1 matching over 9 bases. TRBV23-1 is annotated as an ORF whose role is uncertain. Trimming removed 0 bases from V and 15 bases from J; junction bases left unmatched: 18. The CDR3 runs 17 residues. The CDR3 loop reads CASSQSERDRDSLFGYF. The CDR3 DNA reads TGCGCCAGCAGTCAATCGGAAAGGGACAGGGATTCCCTTTTTGGGTACTTC.

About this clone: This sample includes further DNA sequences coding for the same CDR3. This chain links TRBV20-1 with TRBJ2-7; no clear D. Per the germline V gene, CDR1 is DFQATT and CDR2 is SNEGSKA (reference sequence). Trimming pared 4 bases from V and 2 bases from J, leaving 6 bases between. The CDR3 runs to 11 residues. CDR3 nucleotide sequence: TGCAGTGCTAAGGGTACCTACGAGCAGTACTTC. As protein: CSAKGTYEQYF.

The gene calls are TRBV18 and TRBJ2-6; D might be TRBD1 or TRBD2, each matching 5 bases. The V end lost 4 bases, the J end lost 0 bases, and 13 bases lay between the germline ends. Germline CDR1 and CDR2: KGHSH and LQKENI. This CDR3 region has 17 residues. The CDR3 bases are TGTGCCAGCTCACGGGGGTCACCGAGCTCTGGGGCCAACGTCCTGACTTTC. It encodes CASSRGSPSSGANVLTF.

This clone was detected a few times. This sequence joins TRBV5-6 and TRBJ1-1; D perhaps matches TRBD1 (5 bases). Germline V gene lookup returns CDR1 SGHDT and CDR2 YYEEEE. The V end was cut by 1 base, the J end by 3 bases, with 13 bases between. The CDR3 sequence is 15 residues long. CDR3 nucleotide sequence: TGTGCCAGCAGCTTGCTCGGGGGAGGGTACACTGAAGCTTTCTTT. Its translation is CASSLLGGGYTEAFF.

CDR3 sequence reads: CASSLAGDGRNIQYF. In DNA, the CDR3 is TGTGCCAGCAGTTTAGCGGGGGATGGAAGAAACATTCAGTACTTC. The chain is built from TRBV28 and TRBJ2-4; 7 bases are shared with TRBD2. The germline V gene has CDR1 MDHEN and CDR2 SYDVKM. The CDR3 length is 15 residues. Unmatched junction bases numbered 7, after V lost 2 bases and J lost 6 bases.

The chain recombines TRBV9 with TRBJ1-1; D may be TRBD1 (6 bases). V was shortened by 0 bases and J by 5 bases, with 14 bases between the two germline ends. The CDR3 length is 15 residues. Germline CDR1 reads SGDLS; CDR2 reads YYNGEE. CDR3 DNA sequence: TGTGCCAGCAGCGTAGATCCAAGGGGGAGTACTGAAGCTTTCTTT. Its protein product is CASSVDPRGSTEAFF. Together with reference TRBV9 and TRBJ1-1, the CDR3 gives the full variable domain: DSGVTQTPKHLITATGQRVTLRCSPRSGDLSVYWYQQSLDQGLQFLIQYYNGEERAKGNILERFSAQQFPDLHSELNLSSLELGDSALYFCASSVDPRGSTEAFFGQGTRLTVV.

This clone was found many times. In DNA form, the CDR3 reads TGCGCCAGCAGCGAACAGGGATTAGGGGGCTACACCTTC. Protein product: CASSEQGLGGYTF. The chain has TRBV5-1 and TRBJ1-2; TRBD1 is a possible D gene (6 bases). The germline gives CDR1 SGHRS, CDR2 YFSETQ. This CDR3 has 13 residues. Trimming left V 4 bases short and J 8 bases short, with 15 bases between.

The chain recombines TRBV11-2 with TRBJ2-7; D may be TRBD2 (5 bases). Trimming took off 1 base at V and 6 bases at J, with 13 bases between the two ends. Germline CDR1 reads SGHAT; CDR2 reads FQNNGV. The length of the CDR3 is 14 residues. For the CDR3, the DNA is TGTGCCAGCAGCTTAGGGACCGGGGTACTCGAGCAGTACTTC. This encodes CASSLGTGVLEQYF.

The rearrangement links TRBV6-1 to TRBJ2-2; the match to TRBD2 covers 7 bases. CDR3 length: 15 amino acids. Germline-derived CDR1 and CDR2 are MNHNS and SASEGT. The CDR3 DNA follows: TGTGCTACGGGGAGGGACGGACAGAACACCGGGGAGCTGTTTTTT. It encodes CATGRDGQNTGELFF.

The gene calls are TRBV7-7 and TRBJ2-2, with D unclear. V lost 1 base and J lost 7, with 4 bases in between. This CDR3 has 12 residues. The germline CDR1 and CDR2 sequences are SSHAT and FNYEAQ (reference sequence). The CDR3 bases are TGTGCCAGCAGCTTAGTCGGCGGGGAGCTGTTTTTT. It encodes CASSLVGGELFF.

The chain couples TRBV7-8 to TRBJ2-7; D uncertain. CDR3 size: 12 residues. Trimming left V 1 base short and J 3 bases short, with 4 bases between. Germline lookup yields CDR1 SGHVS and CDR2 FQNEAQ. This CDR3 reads CASSLELYEQYF. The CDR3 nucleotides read TGTGCCAGCAGCTTAGAACTCTACGAGCAGTACTTC.

This chain's CDR3 is CASSLVGFEKTQYF. The CDR3, as DNA: TGTGCCAGCAGTTTAGTTGGTTTCGAAAAGACCCAGTACTTC. The chain uses TRBV28 and TRBJ2-5; D not resolved. The CDR3 contains 14 residues. V lost 2 bases and J 6 bases, leaving 13 bases between the germline ends. Germline CDR1 MDHEN, CDR2 SYDVKM.

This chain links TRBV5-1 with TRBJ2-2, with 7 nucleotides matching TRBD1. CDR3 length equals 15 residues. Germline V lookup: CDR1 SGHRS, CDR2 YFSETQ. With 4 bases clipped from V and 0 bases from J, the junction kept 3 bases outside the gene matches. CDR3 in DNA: TGCGCCAGCAGCAGGGACAGCCCGAACACCGGGGAGCTGTTTTTT. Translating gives CASSRDSPNTGELFF.

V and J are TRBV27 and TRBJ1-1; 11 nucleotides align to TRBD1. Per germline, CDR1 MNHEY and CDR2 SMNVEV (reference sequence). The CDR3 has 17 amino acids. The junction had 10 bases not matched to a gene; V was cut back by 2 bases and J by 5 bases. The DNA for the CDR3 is TGTGCCAGCAGTTTAAAGGGGGACAGGGGGTTACGAACTGAAGCTTTCTTT. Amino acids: CASSLKGDRGLRTEAFF.

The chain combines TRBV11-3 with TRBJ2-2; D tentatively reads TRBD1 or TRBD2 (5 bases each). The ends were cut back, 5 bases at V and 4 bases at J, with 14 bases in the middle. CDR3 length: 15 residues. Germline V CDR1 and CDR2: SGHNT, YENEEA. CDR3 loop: CASSRDQGSTGELFF. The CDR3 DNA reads TGTGCCAGCAGCCGGGACCAGGGAAGCACCGGGGAGCTGTTTTTT.

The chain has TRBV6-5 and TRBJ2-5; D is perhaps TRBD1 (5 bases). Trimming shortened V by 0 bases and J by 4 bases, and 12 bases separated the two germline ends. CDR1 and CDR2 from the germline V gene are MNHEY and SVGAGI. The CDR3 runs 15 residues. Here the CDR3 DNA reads TGTGCCAGCAGTTACTCGCCGACAGAGCGAGAGACCCAGTACTTC. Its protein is CASSYSPTERETQYF.

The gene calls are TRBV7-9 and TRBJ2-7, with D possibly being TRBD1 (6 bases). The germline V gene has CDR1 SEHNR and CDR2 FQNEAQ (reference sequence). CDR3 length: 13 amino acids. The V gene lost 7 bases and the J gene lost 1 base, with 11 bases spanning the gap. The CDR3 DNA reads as TGTGCCAGCACCGTTAGGGGGTCCTACGAGCAGTACTTC. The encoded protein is CASTVRGSYEQYF.

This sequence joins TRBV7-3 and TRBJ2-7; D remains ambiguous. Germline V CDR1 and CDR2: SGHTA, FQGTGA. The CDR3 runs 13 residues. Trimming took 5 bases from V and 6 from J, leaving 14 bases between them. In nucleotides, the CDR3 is TGTGCCAGCAGCCAAAATACCCGGAGCGAGCAGTACTTC. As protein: CASSQNTRSEQYF.

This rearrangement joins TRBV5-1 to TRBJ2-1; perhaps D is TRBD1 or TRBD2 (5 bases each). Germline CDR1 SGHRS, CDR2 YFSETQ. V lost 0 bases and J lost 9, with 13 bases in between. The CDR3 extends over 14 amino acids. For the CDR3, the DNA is TGCGCCAGCAGCTTGGCCGTTATTGGGGGTGAGCAGTTCTTC. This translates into CASSLAVIGGEQFF.

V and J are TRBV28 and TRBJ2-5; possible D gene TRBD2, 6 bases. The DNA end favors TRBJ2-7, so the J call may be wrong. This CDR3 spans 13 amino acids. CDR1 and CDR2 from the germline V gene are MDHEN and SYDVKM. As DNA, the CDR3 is TGTGCCAGTTCCGGGACTCCTACCTACGAGCAGTACTTC. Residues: CASSGTPTYEQYF.